The 17 T cell receptor beta chains in this list originate from one sample, sequenced in a study of blood T cell repertoires in COVID-19. TCRdb keeps only in-frame clones here, not all; method: immunoSEQ multiplex PCR. This table has 250,000 to 300,000 clones, around 86% appearing once. Sample: peripheral blood. All receptors come from a man between 45 and 60 years old with acute or convalescent COVID-19.

The chain joins TRBV24-1 to TRBJ1-4; D not certain. Trimming stripped 5 bases from V and 0 bases from J, with 6 bases between. Per germline, CDR1 KGHDR and CDR2 SFDVKD. CDR3 length: 14 residues. CDR3 bases: TGTGCCACCAGTGCCCCGGCAACTAATGAAAAACTGTTTTTT. Translating it yields CATSAPATNEKLFF.

The chain uses TRBV5-1 and TRBJ1-5; no definite D call. Germline CDR1 and CDR2: SGHRS and YFSETQ. V lost 0 bases to trimming and J lost 6 bases, with 13 bases between them. The CDR3 has 15 residues. CDR3 protein: CASSLGAGLGQPQHF. In DNA form, the CDR3 reads TGCGCCAGCAGCTTGGGGGCGGGGTTGGGTCAGCCCCAGCATTTT.

CDR3 coding DNA: TGTGCCAGCTCGGAAGGGACAGGGGCCTACGAGCAGTACTTC. Translated: CASSEGTGAYEQYF. The chain carries TRBV18 and TRBJ2-7; 10 bases are a match to TRBD1. With V trimmed by 6 bases and J by 2 bases, 4 bases remained unmatched. The CDR3 extends over 14 amino acids. Germline loops: CDR1 KGHSH, CDR2 LQKENI.

The genes are TRBV30 and TRBJ1-5; D is possibly TRBD1 (5 bases). The CDR3 spans 13 residues. The germline V gene has CDR1 GTSNPN and CDR2 SVGIG (reference sequence). V was trimmed by 0 bases and J by 9 bases, leaving 12 bases between them. CDR3 sequence: CAWSVKGNPPQHF. DNA for the CDR3: TGTGCCTGGAGTGTAAAGGGGAACCCGCCCCAGCATTTT.

In this sample, this clone turned up once. The chain recombines TRBV14 with TRBJ1-2, with 8 positions matching TRBD1. V shed 5 bases, J shed 2 bases, and the junction held 10 bases outside the gene matches. This CDR3 has 16 residues. Germline-derived CDR1 and CDR2 are SGHDN and FVKESK. DNA for the CDR3: TGTGCCAGCAGCTTACGTGGACAGGGCCCCAACTATGGCTACACCTTC. Amino acids: CASSLRGQGPNYGYTF.

The rearrangement uses TRBV19 and TRBJ2-1; the D gene is possibly TRBD2 (6 bases). The CDR3 is 14 residues long. V shed 3 bases and J shed 8 bases, with 14 bases lying between them. Germline loops: CDR1 LNHDA, CDR2 SQIVND (reference sequence). The CDR3 sequence: CASSIWGVGDEQFF. In nucleotides, the CDR3 is TGTGCCAGTAGTATCTGGGGGGTAGGCGATGAGCAGTTCTTC.

Turning to this clone: An end of the junction differs from the germline gene, which may be a read error. This rearrangement joins TRBV2 to TRBJ2-3; possible D gene TRBD2, 6 bases. Germline V CDR1 and CDR2: SNHLY, FYNNEI. This CDR3 contains 15 residues. CDR3 in amino acids: CASSSAGTSTDTQYF. In nucleotides, the CDR3 is TGTGCCAGCAGTTCGGCGGGAACTAGCACAGATACACAGTATTTT.

CDR3 coding DNA: TGTGCCACCAGCAGTAGATCACCGGAGGTCTATGGCTACACCTTC. Translated: CATSSRSPEVYGYTF. The gene calls are TRBV15 and TRBJ1-2; D is ambiguous. Trimming took 3 bases from V and 4 from J, leaving 15 bases between them. The CDR3 contains 15 residues. The germline V gene has CDR1 LNHNV and CDR2 YYDKDF (reference sequence).

The gene calls are TRBV5-1 and TRBJ1-4, with 11 bases identical to TRBD1. The trim removed 5 bases at V and 5 bases at J, leaving 2 bases unmatched. Germline assignment: CDR1 SGHRS and CDR2 YFSETQ. The CDR3 spans 14 residues. CDR3 DNA sequence: TGCGCCAGCAGGGGGACAGGGGGAAATGAAAAACTGTTTTTT. It encodes CASRGTGGNEKLFF.

CDR3 coding DNA: TGTGCCAGCAGCCGAGGACTGGGTGAAGCTTTCTTT. Its protein is CASSRGLGEAFF. The chain employs TRBV3-1 (or the pseudogene TRBV3-2) and TRBJ1-1, with D uncertain. This CDR3 is 12 amino acids long. The V end was cut by 4 bases, the J end by 7 bases, with 10 bases between. CDR1 and CDR2 from the germline V gene are LGHDT and YNNKEL (reference sequence).

The CDR3 sequence is CASSLAGQSYGYTF. The CDR3 DNA follows: TGTGCCAGCAGCTTAGCCGGACAATCCTATGGCTACACCTTC. V usage is TRBV7-9 and J usage is TRBJ1-2, with D tentatively TRBD1 (5 bases). The CDR3 is 14 amino acids. CDR1 is SEHNR and CDR2 is FQNEAQ in the germline V gene (reference sequence). Trimming stripped 0 bases from V and 4 bases from J, with 9 bases between.

The CDR3 reads CASSIRLAGGFSYNEQFF. CDR3 bases: TGTGCCAGCAGCATAAGACTAGCGGGGGGATTCTCCTACAATGAGCAGTTCTTC. The chain employs TRBV11-2 and TRBJ2-1; 13 nucleotides agree with TRBD2. The CDR3 consists of 18 residues. Germline values: CDR1 SGHAT, CDR2 FQNNGV. The V and J ends lost 5 bases and 0 bases, in that order; junction bases with no gene match: 7.

This clone was found once. This chain joins TRBV7-9 and TRBJ2-5; TRBD1 agrees at 8 bases. This CDR3 region has 15 residues. Trimming removed 5 bases from V and 0 bases from J; junction bases left unmatched: 5. Germline V lookup: CDR1 SEHNR, CDR2 FQNEAQ (reference sequence). CDR3 region: CASSLRTGYQETQYF. The CDR3 DNA reads TGTGCCAGCAGCCTCCGGACAGGGTACCAAGAGACCCAGTACTTC.

V is TRBV12-3 or TRBV12-4 and J is TRBJ2-7, with 9 bases aligning to TRBD1. This CDR3 spans 13 amino acids. V shed 4 bases and J 5 bases; nucleotides not matched to a gene: 3. CDR3 amino acids: CASSWDRDNEQYF. For the CDR3, the DNA is TGTGCCAGCAGTTGGGACAGGGACAACGAGCAGTACTTC.

The V call is TRBV11-2, the J call TRBJ2-6; D gene uncertain. This CDR3 is built from 14 residues. Germline V gene data show CDR1 as SGHAT and CDR2 as FQNNGV. The ends were cut back, 5 bases at V and 2 bases at J, with 7 bases in the middle. CDR3 residues: CASSPLPGANVLTF. CDR3 DNA: TGTGCCAGCAGCCCCCTTCCTGGGGCCAACGTCCTGACTTTC.

The rearrangement joins TRBV6-5 to TRBJ1-2; 7 bases match TRBD1. Trimming took 7 bases from V and 2 from J; bases not matched to a gene: 7. The CDR3 runs to 14 residues. Germline V CDR1 and CDR2: MNHEY, SVGAGI. The CDR3 nucleotides read TGTGCCAGCAAGACCGGGACAGCCAACTATGGCTACACCTTC. It specifies CASKTGTANYGYTF.

The V call is TRBV6-5, the J call TRBJ1-1; perhaps TRBD1 as D (6 bases). In germline, CDR1 is MNHEY, CDR2 SVGAGI. The length of the CDR3 is 13 residues. The V gene lost 5 bases and the J gene lost 11 bases, with 18 bases spanning the gap. This CDR3 is CASSNRGQYEAFF. CDR3 sequence (DNA): TGTGCCAGCAGTAACCGTGGACAGTATGAGGCTTTCTTT.